This T cell receptor beta chain was captured by sequencing in a study of post-analysis software for immune sequencing data. This clonotype showed up just a few times. Its matching antigen is unknown. The CDR3 covers 13 residues. Germline CDR1 reads DFQATT; CDR2 reads SNEGSKA (reference sequence). TCR beta libraries were prepared from cDNA with unique molecular identifiers. T cells numbering about 1 to 10 million gave rise to around 460,000 cDNA molecules. Each CDR3 protein gets one entry after TCRdb re-called the PCR reads with MiXCR. The table shows fewer than 850,000 distinct CDR3 sequences, with less than 35% occurring only once. General study points: Elevated frequency relative to controls characterized several TRBV segments in patients, TRBV5-6, TRBV5-1 and TRBV20-1 among them. Controls showed significantly higher normalized Chao1 diversity than did multiple sclerosis patients.

The clonotype originates from a girl between 5 and 17 years old with multiple sclerosis. Material for sequencing was blood. This chain uses TRBV20-1 with TRBJ2-5, with D tentatively TRBD2 (5 bases). The DNA end favors TRBJ2-7, so the J call may be wrong. CDR3 DNA sequence: TGCAGTGCTGCGGCCGGGATGCCCTACGAGCAGTACTTC. Translating gives CSAAAGMPYEQYF.